This TCR beta chain originates from a study of T-cell reconstitution after alpha-beta-depleted transplantation in children. Findings and limits, study-wide: It was reported that alpha-beta T cells came from several hundred expanded graft clones (about two months after transplant). From surviving recipient T cells and thymic progenitors came the high day-60 TCRbeta diversity observed in some patients. T-cell counts and diversity at one year following transplant were attributed mainly to newly produced T cells.

Library preparation (for TCRbeta) was performed with unique molecular identifiers. From the PCR reads, TCRdb called clonotypes with MiXCR, one entry per CDR3 protein. Of hundreds of thousands of distinct CDR3 sequences in the sample, over 10% were seen once. This clonotype showed up just a few times. What it binds is unknown. This receptor was taken from a male patient younger than 18 who had a stem cell transplant for acute myeloid leukemia, so the T cells may come from the graft donor. This material consisted of PBMCs, mostly from graft donor cells, taken 360 days after TCRalphabeta/CD19-depleted stem cell transplant.

In nucleotides, the CDR3 is TGTGCCAGCAGTTTCGACACCTACTCCTACGAGCAGTACTTC. Translation gives CASSFDTYSYEQYF. The chain carries TRBV7-2 and TRBJ2-7; D remains unclear. Germline lookup yields CDR1 SGHTA and CDR2 FQGNSA. This CDR3 is 14 amino acids long. V lost 6 bases and J 0 bases, leaving 12 bases between the germline ends.